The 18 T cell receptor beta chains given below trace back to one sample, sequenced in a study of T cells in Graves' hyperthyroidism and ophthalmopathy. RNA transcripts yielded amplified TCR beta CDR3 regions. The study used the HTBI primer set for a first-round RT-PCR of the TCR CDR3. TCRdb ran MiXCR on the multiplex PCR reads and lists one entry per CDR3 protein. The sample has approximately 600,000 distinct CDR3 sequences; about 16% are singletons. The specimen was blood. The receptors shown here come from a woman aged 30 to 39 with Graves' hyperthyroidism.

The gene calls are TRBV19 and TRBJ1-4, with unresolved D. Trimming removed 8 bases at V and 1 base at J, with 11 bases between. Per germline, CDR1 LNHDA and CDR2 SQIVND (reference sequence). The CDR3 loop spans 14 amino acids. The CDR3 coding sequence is TGTGCCAGTCGGTTTGGTAGAACTAATGAAAAACTGTTTTTT. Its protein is CASRFGRTNEKLFF.

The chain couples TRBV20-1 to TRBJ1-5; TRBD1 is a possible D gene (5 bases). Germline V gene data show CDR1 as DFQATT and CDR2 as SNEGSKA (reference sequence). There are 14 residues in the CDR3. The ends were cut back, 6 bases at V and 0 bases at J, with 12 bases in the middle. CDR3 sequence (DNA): TGCAGTGCCGCGACAGTGAATAGCAATCAGCCCCAGCATTTT. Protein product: CSAATVNSNQPQHF.

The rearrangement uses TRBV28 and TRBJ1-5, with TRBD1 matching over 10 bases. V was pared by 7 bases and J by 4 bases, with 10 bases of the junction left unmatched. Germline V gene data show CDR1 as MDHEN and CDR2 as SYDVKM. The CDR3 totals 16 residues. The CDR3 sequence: CASKVGGQGFNQPQHF. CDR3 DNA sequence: TGTGCCAGCAAGGTCGGGGGACAGGGGTTTAATCAGCCCCAGCATTTT. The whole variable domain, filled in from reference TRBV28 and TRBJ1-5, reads DVKVTQSSRYLVKRTGEKVFLECVQDMDHENMFWYRQDPGLGLRLIYFSYDVKMKEKGDIPEGYSVSREKKERFSLILESASTNQTSMYLCASKVGGQGFNQPQHFGDGTRLSIL.

The CDR3 region is CASSKRVDEQFF. The DNA of the CDR3 is TGTGCCAGCAGCAAGAGGGTTGATGAGCAGTTCTTC. V usage is TRBV7-9 and J usage is TRBJ2-1; perhaps TRBD2 as D (5 bases). The germline V gene encodes CDR1 SEHNR and CDR2 FQNEAQ (reference sequence). Trimming shortened V by 5 bases and J by 8 bases, and 10 bases separated the two germline ends. CDR3 length equals 12 residues.

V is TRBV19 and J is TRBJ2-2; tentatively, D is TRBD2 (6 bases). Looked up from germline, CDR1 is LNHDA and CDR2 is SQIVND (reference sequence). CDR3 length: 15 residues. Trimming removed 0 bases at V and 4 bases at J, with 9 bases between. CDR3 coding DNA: TGTGCCAGTAGTATAGACGGGAGAGCCACCGGGGAGCTGTTTTTT. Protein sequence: CASSIDGRATGELFF.

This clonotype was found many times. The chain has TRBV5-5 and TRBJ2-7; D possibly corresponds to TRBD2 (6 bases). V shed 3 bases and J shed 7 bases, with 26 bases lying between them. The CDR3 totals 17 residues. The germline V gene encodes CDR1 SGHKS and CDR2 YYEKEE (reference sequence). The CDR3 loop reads CASSSRPAGYGFEEQYF. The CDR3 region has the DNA TGTGCCAGCAGCTCGAGACCTGCGGGGTATGGGTTCGAGGAGCAGTACTTC.

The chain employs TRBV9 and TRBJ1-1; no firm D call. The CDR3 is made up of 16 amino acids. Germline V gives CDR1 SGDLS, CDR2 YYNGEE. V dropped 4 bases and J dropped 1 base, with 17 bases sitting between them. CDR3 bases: TGTGCCAGCAGCTTATATACTTCCGGGAAGAACACTGAAGCTTTCTTT. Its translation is CASSLYTSGKNTEAFF.

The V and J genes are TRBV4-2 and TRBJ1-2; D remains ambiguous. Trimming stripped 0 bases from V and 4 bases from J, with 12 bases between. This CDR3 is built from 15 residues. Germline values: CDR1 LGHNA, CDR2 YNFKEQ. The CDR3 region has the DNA TGTGCCAGCAGCCAAGATCTACAGAGTAGCTATGGCTACACCTTC. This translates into CASSQDLQSSYGYTF.

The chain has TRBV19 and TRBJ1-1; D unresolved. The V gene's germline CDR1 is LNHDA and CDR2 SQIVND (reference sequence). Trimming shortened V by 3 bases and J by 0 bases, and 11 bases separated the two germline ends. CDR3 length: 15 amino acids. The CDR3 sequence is CASSIVWGVNTEAFF. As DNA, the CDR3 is TGTGCCAGTAGTATTGTCTGGGGTGTGAACACTGAAGCTTTCTTT. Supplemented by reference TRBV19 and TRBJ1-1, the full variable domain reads DGGITQSPKYLFRKEGQNVTLSCEQNLNHDAMYWYRQDPGQGLRLIYYSQIVNDFQKGDIAEGYSVSREKKESFPLTVTSAQKNPTAFYLCASSIVWGVNTEAFFGQGTRLTVV.

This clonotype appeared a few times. The DNA of the CDR3 is TGCGCCAGCCGTCTAGCGGGCGGAACCTACAATGAGCAGTTCTTC. Protein: CASRLAGGTYNEQFF. The V and J genes are TRBV10-2 and TRBJ2-1; 8 bases align to TRBD2. The CDR3 is made up of 15 amino acids. After removal of 8 bases from V and 2 bases from J, the junction contained 8 bases not matched to a gene. Per the germline V gene, CDR1 is WSHSY and CDR2 is SAAADI.

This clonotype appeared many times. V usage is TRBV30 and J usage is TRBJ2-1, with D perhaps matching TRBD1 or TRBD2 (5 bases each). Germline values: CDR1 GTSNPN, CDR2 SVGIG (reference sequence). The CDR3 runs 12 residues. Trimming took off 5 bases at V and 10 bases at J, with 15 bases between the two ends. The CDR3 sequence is CAWEPGLKEQFF. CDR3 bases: TGTGCCTGGGAACCGGGGCTCAAGGAGCAGTTCTTC.

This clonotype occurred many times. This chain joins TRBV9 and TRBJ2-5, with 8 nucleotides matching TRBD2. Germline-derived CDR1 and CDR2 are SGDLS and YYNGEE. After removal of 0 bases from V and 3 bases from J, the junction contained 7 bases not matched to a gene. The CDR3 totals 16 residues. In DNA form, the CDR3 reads TGTGCCAGCAGCGTAGTCGCGGGGGGAAGGGAAGAGACCCAGTACTTC. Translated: CASSVVAGGREETQYF.

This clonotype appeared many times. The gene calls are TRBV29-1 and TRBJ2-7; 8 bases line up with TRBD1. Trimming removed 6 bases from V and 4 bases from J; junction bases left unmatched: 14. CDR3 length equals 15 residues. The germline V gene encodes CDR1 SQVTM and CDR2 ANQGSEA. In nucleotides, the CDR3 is TGCAGCGTCGTCACACCGGGACAGGCCGTATACGAGCAGTACTTC. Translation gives CSVVTPGQAVYEQYF.

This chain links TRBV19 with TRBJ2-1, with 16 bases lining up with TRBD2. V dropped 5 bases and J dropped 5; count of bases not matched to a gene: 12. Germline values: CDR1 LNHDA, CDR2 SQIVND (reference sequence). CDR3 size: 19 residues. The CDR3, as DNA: TGTGCCAGTAGTGATCATGTTCCGGGACTAGCGGGAGGGAACAATGAGCAGTTCTTC. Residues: CASSDHVPGLAGGNNEQFF.

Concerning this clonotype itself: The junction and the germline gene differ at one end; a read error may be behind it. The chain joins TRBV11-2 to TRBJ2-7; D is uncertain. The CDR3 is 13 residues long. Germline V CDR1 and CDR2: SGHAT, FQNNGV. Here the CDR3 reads CASGLKLVDEQYF. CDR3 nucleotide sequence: TGTGCCAGCGGCTTAAAGCTTGTTGACGAGCAGTACTTC.

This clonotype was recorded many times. This CDR3 is CASSWRGSINEQYF. The CDR3 coding sequence is TGTGCCAGCAGTTGGCGCGGGAGTATAAACGAGCAGTACTTC. The rearrangement links TRBV27 to TRBJ2-7, with 7 bases fitting TRBD2. CDR3 length: 14 amino acids. Germline V lookup: CDR1 MNHEY, CDR2 SMNVEV (reference sequence). Trimming cost V 4 bases and J 5 bases; bases outside gene matches: 8.

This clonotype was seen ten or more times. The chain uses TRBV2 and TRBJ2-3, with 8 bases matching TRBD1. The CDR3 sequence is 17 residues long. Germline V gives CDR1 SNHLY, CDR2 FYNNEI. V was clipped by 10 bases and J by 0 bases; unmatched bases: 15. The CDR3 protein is CAIEDREKGSSTDTQYF. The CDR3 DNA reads TGTGCCATCGAGGACAGGGAGAAAGGATCTAGCACAGATACGCAGTATTTT. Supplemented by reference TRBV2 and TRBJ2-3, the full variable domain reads EPEVTQTPSHQVTQMGQEVILRCVPISNHLYFYWYRQILGQKVEFLVSFYNNEISEKSEIFDDQFSVERPDGSNFTLKIRSTKLEDSAMYFCAIEDREKGSSTDTQYFGPGTRLTVL.

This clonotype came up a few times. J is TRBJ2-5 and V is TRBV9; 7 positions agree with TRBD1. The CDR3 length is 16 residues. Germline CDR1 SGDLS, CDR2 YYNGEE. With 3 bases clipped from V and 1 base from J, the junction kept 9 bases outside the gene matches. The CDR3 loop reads CASSASHRGPQETQYF. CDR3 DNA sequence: TGTGCCAGCAGCGCGTCCCACAGGGGACCCCAAGAGACCCAGTACTTC.